The rows below give T cell receptor beta chains drawn from one sample of a study of cytomegalovirus exposure and HLA in healthy donors. Sequencing was performed with immunoSEQ multiplex PCR; in TCRdb, only in-frame clones are kept and a portion is missing. The table has 100,000 to 150,000 clones, 77% seen once. Source material: PBMCs. All receptors come from a male donor in good health and CMV-seropositive. Each CDR3 is given with its conserved first and last residue. The D gene is left open where the match is weak. Only part of the rows carry a size: once, few, many, or a class if the clone is expanded.

abundance	d_gene	v_gene	j_gene	len	CDR3aa	CDR3nt
NA	NA	TRBV30	TRBJ1-5	12	CAWGLSNQPQHF	TGTGCCTGGGGCCTTAGCAATCAGCCCCAGCATTTT
NA	NA	TRBV6-5	TRBJ1-1	16	CASSYRGVRENTEAFF	TGTGCCAGCAGTTACCGCGGGGTCAGAGAGAACACTGAAGCTTTCTTT
NA	NA	TRBV28	TRBJ1-2	13	CASSIGGAYGYTF	TGTGCCAGCAGTATAGGGGGGGCTTATGGCTACACCTTC
NA	NA	TRBV2	TRBJ1-2	10	CASWGEGYTF	TGTGCCAGCTGGGGGGAGGGCTACACCTTC
NA	TRBD1	TRBV7-8	TRBJ2-7	15	CASSVQGQGEGWGHF	TGTGCCAGCAGCGTTCAGGGACAGGGGGAAGGGTGGGGGCACTTC
few	NA	TRBV27	TRBJ1-2	13	CASSFQGGYGYTF	TGTGCCAGCAGTTTCCAGGGTGGCTATGGCTACACCTTC
NA	TRBD2	TRBV7-9	TRBJ2-5	15	CSSSKLAGEGETQYF	TGTTCCAGCAGCAAACTAGCGGGAGAGGGAGAGACCCAGTACTTC
NA	TRBD1	TRBV7-9	TRBJ2-3	16	CASSSLGQPRQDTQYF	TGTGCCAGCAGCTCCCTGGGACAGCCAAGACAGGATACGCAGTATTTT
NA	TRBD1	TRBV6-5	TRBJ1-4	15	CASSYSGTGGEKLFF	TGTGCCAGCAGTTACTCCGGGACAGGGGGTGAAAAACTGTTTTTT
NA	TRBD2	TRBV9	TRBJ2-1	15	CASSSLAGGPSEQFF	TGTGCCAGCAGCTCACTAGCGGGAGGGCCCAGTGAGCAGTTCTTC
NA	TRBD1	TRBV18	TRBJ1-5	17	CASSPRDRGPGDQPQHF	TGTGCCAGCTCACCTCGCGACAGGGGACCTGGGGATCAGCCCCAGCATTTT
NA	NA	TRBV5-6	TRBJ2-2	14	CASNGGRVSGELFF	TGTGCCAGCAACGGGGGGCGCGTCTCCGGGGAGCTGTTTTTT
NA	TRBD1	TRBV18	TRBJ1-2	15	CASSPGTGIVYGYTF	TGTGCCAGCTCACCAGGGACAGGGATTGTCTATGGCTACACCTTC
NA	NA	TRBV7-6	TRBJ2-1	18	CASSLGGGGTGAYNEQFF	TGTGCCAGCAGCTTAGGGGGAGGGGGGACAGGAGCCTACAATGAGCAGTTCTTC
NA	TRBD2	TRBV7-6	TRBJ2-3	17	CASSPRLERGIGDTQYF	TGTGCCAGCAGCCCACGACTGGAGCGGGGGATCGGGGATACGCAGTATTTT
NA	TRBD1	TRBV28	TRBJ2-6	18	CASSSLLTGASGANGLTF	TGTGCCAGCAGTTCCCTCCTGACAGGGGCATCTGGGGCCAACGGCCTGACTTTC
NA	TRBD1	TRBV5-1	TRBJ1-6	15	CASSLDRGYNSPLHF	TGCGCCAGCAGCTTGGACAGGGGCTATAATTCACCCCTCCACTTT
NA	NA	TRBV2	TRBJ1-1	14	CASRVQGPTGEAFF	TGTGCCAGCAGGGTACAGGGACCAACCGGGGAAGCTTTCTTT
NA	NA	TRBV7-8	TRBJ2-1	14	CATSSGGTYNEQFF	TGTGCCACCTCATCGGGGGGCACCTACAATGAGCAGTTCTTC
NA	NA	TRBV28	TRBJ1-2	15	CASSSSQGFGYGYTF	TGTGCCAGCAGTTCGTCCCAGGGTTTCGGCTATGGCTACACCTTC
NA	NA	TRBV30	TRBJ2-7	16	CAWSVKVGGEIYEQYF	TGTGCCTGGAGTGTTAAAGTAGGGGGAGAAATCTACGAGCAGTACTTC
few	NA	TRBV5-6	TRBJ1-6	15	CASSLIARVESPLHF	TGTGCCAGCAGCTTGATTGCCAGGGTAGAGTCACCCCTCCACTTT
NA	NA	TRBV4-2	TRBJ2-2	15	CASSPFGGEPGELFF	TGTGCCAGCAGCCCGTTCGGTGGGGAGCCCGGGGAGCTGTTTTTT
NA	NA	TRBV5-1	TRBJ2-2	16	CASSPRPFQGGGELFF	TGCGCCAGCAGCCCCCGACCGTTCCAGGGTGGCGGGGAGCTGTTTTTT
NA	NA	TRBV7-2	TRBJ2-5	16	CASSPGRGGTQETQYF	TGTGCCAGCAGCCCCGGTAGGGGGGGAACCCAAGAGACCCAGTACTTC
NA	TRBD1	TRBV19	TRBJ2-1	12	CASREWDREQFF	TGTGCCAGTAGGGAGTGGGACAGGGAGCAGTTCTTC
NA	NA	TRBV9	TRBJ2-1	13	CASSVSANNEQFF	TGTGCCAGCAGCGTATCAGCGAACAATGAGCAGTTCTTC
NA	NA	TRBV6-1	TRBJ2-1	15	CASSDLILLYNEQFF	TGTGCCAGCAGTGACCTGATTCTCCTATACAATGAGCAGTTCTTC
NA	TRBD2	TRBV9	TRBJ2-7	14	CASSPGLVSYEQYF	TGTGCCAGCAGCCCAGGACTAGTCTCCTACGAGCAGTACTTC
NA	TRBD2	TRBV7-8	TRBJ2-5	15	CASSSGLADQETQYF	TGTGCCAGCAGCTCGGGACTAGCGGACCAAGAGACCCAGTACTTC
NA	TRBD2	TRBV6-6	TRBJ2-3	12	CASTLAGGGQYF	TGTGCCAGCACCTTAGCGGGTGGTGGGCAGTATTTT
NA	NA	TRBV2	TRBJ1-2	14	CASSFIKDSRGYTF	TGTGCCAGCAGTTTCATTAAGGACAGCCGTGGCTACACCTTC
NA	NA	TRBV7-9	TRBJ2-3	14	CASSGGGSRDTQYF	TGTGCCAGCAGCGGGGGGGGCTCCCGGGATACGCAGTATTTT
NA	TRBD2	TRBV7-6	TRBJ2-1	16	CASSLASSGGYNEQFF	TGTGCCAGCAGCTTAGCGTCTAGCGGGGGGTACAATGAGCAGTTCTTC
few	NA	TRBV10-3	TRBJ2-3	16	CAISELGRGAADTQYF	TGTGCCATCAGTGAGTTGGGCAGGGGCGCGGCGGATACGCAGTATTTT
NA	NA	TRBV5-1	TRBJ1-2	15	CASSLRGEPNYGYTF	TGCGCCAGCAGCTTGAGGGGTGAACCGAACTATGGCTACACCTTC
NA	TRBD1	TRBV6-1	TRBJ1-1	14	CASGQGADDTEAFF	TGTGCCAGCGGTCAGGGGGCCGATGACACTGAAGCTTTCTTT
NA	NA	TRBV19	TRBJ1-3	13	CASSLTQRNTIYF	TGTGCCAGTAGTTTAACACAGAGAAACACCATATATTTT
NA	TRBD2	TRBV5-6	TRBJ2-3	19	CASSLNRLAGGESTDTQYF	TGTGCCAGCAGTTTGAACCGACTAGCGGGGGGGGAGAGCACAGATACGCAGTATTTT
once	TRBD1	TRBV5-4	TRBJ1-1	15	CASSPPDREDTEAFF	TGTGCCAGCAGCCCACCCGACAGGGAGGACACTGAAGCTTTCTTT
NA	NA	TRBV6-1	TRBJ2-2	14	CASSGSPEVGELFF	TGTGCCAGCAGTGGGTCTCCGGAGGTCGGGGAGCTGTTTTTT
NA	NA	TRBV19	TRBJ2-7	11	CASSPRDEQYF	TGTGCCAGTAGTCCCCGGGACGAGCAGTACTTC
NA	NA	TRBV7-2	TRBJ2-1	12	CASQTRLNEQFF	TGTGCCAGCCAGACGAGGCTTAATGAGCAGTTCTTC
NA	NA	TRBV5-1	TRBJ2-1	15	CASRVGAGLYNEQFF	TGCGCCAGCAGGGTCGGTGCGGGCCTCTACAATGAGCAGTTCTTC
once	NA	TRBV19	TRBJ1-2	15	CASSIEREGDYGYTF	TGTGCCAGTAGTATAGAGAGAGAGGGCGACTATGGCTACACCTTC
NA	TRBD2	TRBV2	TRBJ2-5	12	CATLGGGETQYF	TGTGCCACACTCGGGGGGGGAGAGACCCAGTACTTC
NA	NA	TRBV28	TRBJ1-5	14	CASSLTGGEQPQHF	TGTGCCAGCAGTTTAACGGGGGGAGAGCAGCCCCAGCATTTT
once	TRBD1	TRBV2	TRBJ2-5	14	CASRTGTGQETQYF	TGTGCCAGCAGGACCGGGACAGGCCAAGAGACCCAGTACTTC
NA	NA	TRBV4-2	TRBJ2-1	13	CASSQDTEQAQFF	TGTGCCAGCAGCCAAGATACCGAGCAGGCGCAGTTCTTC
NA	TRBD2	TRBV28	TRBJ2-5	15	CASSLGTSRQETQYF	TGTGCCAGCAGTTTGGGGACTAGTAGGCAAGAGACCCAGTACTTC
NA	NA	TRBV5-4	TRBJ2-3	14	CASSLKGAENTQYF	TGTGCCAGCAGCTTGAAAGGGGCGGAGAATACGCAGTATTTT
NA	NA	TRBV6-6	TRBJ2-2	16	CASSPPSSVITGELFF	TGTGCCAGCAGCCCCCCGAGTAGCGTGATCACCGGGGAGCTGTTTTTT
NA	TRBD1	TRBV11-1	TRBJ1-1	14	CASSPRTGTTEAFF	TGTGCCAGCAGCCCTAGGACAGGGACCACTGAAGCTTTCTTT
NA	TRBD1	TRBV5-1	TRBJ2-3	17	CASSLGPRTGGTDTQYF	TGCGCCAGCAGCTTGGGCCCCCGGACAGGGGGCACAGATACGCAGTATTTT